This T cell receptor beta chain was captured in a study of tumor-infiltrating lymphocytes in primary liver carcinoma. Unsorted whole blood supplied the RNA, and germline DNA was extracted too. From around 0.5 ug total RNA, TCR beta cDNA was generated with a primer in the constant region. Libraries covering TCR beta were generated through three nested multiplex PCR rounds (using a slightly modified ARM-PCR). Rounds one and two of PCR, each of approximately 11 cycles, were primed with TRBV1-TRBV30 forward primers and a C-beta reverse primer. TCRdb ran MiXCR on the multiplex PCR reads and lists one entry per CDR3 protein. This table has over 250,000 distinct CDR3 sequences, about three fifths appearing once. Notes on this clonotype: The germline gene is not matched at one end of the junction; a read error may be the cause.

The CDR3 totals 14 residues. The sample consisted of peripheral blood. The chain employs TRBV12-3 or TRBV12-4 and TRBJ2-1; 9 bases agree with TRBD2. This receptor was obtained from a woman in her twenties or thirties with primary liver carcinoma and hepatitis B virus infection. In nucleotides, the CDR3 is TGTGCCAGCAGTTTAGGCGGGAGGGGTAATGAGCGGTTCTTC. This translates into CASSLGGRGNERFF.